One sample yielded the 11 T cell receptor beta chains listed below, sequenced in a study of blood T cell repertoires in COVID-19. TCRdb's table, derived via immunoSEQ multiplex PCR, lists solely in-frame clones and lacks some. The profile shows over 200,000 clones, roughly nine tenths of them singletons. Sequencing was performed on PBMCs or T cells enriched from blood (not recorded which). These receptors were obtained from a woman in her forties or fifties in a cohort exposed to, infected with or recovered from COVID-19 (not recorded which).

The J gene is TRBJ1-5, the V gene TRBV4-3; unclear D gene. CDR1 is LGHNA and CDR2 is YSLEER in the germline V gene. V shed 0 bases and J shed 4 bases, with 13 bases lying between them. The CDR3 has 16 amino acids. CDR3 amino acids: CASSQDYVRRNQPQHF. In DNA, the CDR3 is TGCGCCAGCAGCCAAGATTACGTCCGCAGGAATCAGCCCCAGCATTTT.

This chain uses TRBV5-5 with TRBJ2-4; 9 nucleotides line up with TRBD1. The germline CDR1 and CDR2 sequences are SGHKS and YYEKEE (reference sequence). The junction had 6 bases not matched to a gene; V was cut back by 4 bases and J by 1 base. The CDR3 has 16 residues. CDR3 nucleotide sequence: TGTGCCAGCAGCGGGAGGGGGACAGGGGCCAAAAACATTCAGTACTTC. Protein: CASSGRGTGAKNIQYF. Filled out from reference TRBV5-5 and TRBJ2-4, the complete variable domain reads DAGVTQSPTHLIKTRGQQVTLRCSPISGHKSVSWYQQVLGQGPQFIFQYYEKEERGRGNFPDRFSARQFPNYSSELNVNALLLGDSALYLCASSGRGTGAKNIQYFGAGTRLSVL.

Ten or more counts support this clone. The V and J genes are TRBV28 and TRBJ1-1, with a weak D call TRBD1 (5 bases). This CDR3 spans 11 amino acids. Germline V gene sequence: CDR1 MDHEN, CDR2 SYDVKM. V was cut by 11 bases and J by 9 bases, with 16 bases left in between. The CDR3 DNA follows: TGTGCCGGACGGACACGAGATAAAGCTTTCTTT. Protein sequence: CAGRTRDKAFF.

This clone was observed a single time. This rearrangement joins TRBV30 to TRBJ2-1, with 14 bases fitting TRBD2. Per the germline V gene, CDR1 is GTSNPN and CDR2 is SVGIG (reference sequence). With 5 bases clipped from V and 6 bases from J, the junction kept 3 bases outside the gene matches. This CDR3 is 14 amino acids long. CDR3 residues: CAWRLAGGLNEQFF. The CDR3 coding sequence is TGTGCCTGGCGACTAGCGGGGGGGCTCAATGAGCAGTTCTTC. The whole variable domain, remainder taken from reference TRBV30 and TRBJ2-1, is SQTIHQWPATLVQPVGSPLSLECTVEGTSNPNLYWYRQAAGRGLQLLFYSVGIGQISSEVPQNLSASRPQDRQFILSSKKLLLSDSGFYLCAWRLAGGLNEQFFGPGTRLTVL.

V is TRBV6-5 and J is TRBJ2-5; a possible D gene is TRBD2 (5 bases). CDR1 MNHEY and CDR2 SVGAGI come from the germline V gene. The length of the CDR3 is 12 residues. The germline V and J ends were trimmed by 8 bases and 4 bases, with 11 bases remaining between them. CDR3 protein: CASLSEGETQYF. CDR3 DNA sequence: TGTGCCAGCCTCAGCGAGGGAGAGACCCAGTACTTC.

J is TRBJ1-2 and V is TRBV7-2, with D hard to call. The CDR3 spans 14 residues. Between the trimmed V and J ends, which lost 5 bases and 7 bases, there was a span of 17 bases. The V gene's germline CDR1 is SGHTA and CDR2 FQGNSA. The CDR3 DNA sequence: TGTGCCAGCAGCCCCTTTGTTGTAGTCGGTGGCTACACCTTC. Amino acids: CASSPFVVVGGYTF.

The genes are TRBV2 and TRBJ2-1; a weak D match, TRBD1 (6 bases). V was pared by 7 bases and J by 5 bases, with 12 bases between. The CDR3 spans 13 residues. Germline V gives CDR1 SNHLY, CDR2 FYNNEI. CDR3 protein: CASNRDNHNEQFF. CDR3 coding DNA: TGTGCCAGCAACCGGGACAACCACAATGAGCAGTTCTTC.

The J gene is TRBJ2-1, the V gene TRBV24-1, with D maybe TRBD2 (5 bases). The CDR3 is 15 amino acids. CDR1 KGHDR and CDR2 SFDVKD come from the germline V gene. V lost 4 bases and J lost 6, with 15 bases in between. The CDR3 nucleotides read TGTGCCACCAGTGAGGGAGATGGCAGTTTCAATGAGCAGTTCTTC. Translating it yields CATSEGDGSFNEQFF.

The chain uses TRBV3-1 (or the pseudogene TRBV3-2) and TRBJ2-7; 8 positions match TRBD1. Germline trimming cut 1 base from V and 3 bases from J; bases unmatched to any gene: 2. This CDR3 is 14 amino acids long. Germline lookup yields CDR1 LGHDT and CDR2 YNNKEL (reference sequence). The CDR3 here is CASSQGDRFYEQYF. As DNA, the CDR3 is TGTGCCAGCAGCCAAGGGGACAGGTTCTACGAGCAGTACTTC.

With respect to this clone: Its ends do not fully match the called genes, so a read error is possible. The rearrangement uses TRBV5-5 and TRBJ2-7; D is uncertain. The CDR3 has 12 amino acids. In germline, CDR1 is SGHKS, CDR2 YYEKEE (reference sequence). The CDR3 is CASSLRSSEQYF. The DNA for the CDR3 is TGTGCCAGCAGCTTGCGTTCCTCCGAGCAGTACTTC. Full variable domain (rest looked up from reference TRBV5-5 and TRBJ2-7): DAGVTQSPTHLIKTRGQQVTLRCSPISGHKSVSWYQQVLGQGPQFIFQYYEKEERGRGNFPDRFSARQFPNYSSELNVNALLLGDSALYLCASSLRSSEQYFGPGTRLTVT.

The chain is built from TRBV30 and TRBJ1-6, with D perhaps TRBD1 (6 bases). Looked up from germline, CDR1 is GTSNPN and CDR2 is SVGIG (reference sequence). The CDR3 contains 14 residues. Trimming cost V 4 bases and J 9 bases, with 16 bases left between them. This CDR3 is CAWTVMGAGSPLHF. CDR3 DNA sequence: TGTGCCTGGACTGTAATGGGGGCAGGTTCACCCCTCCACTTT. Variable domain in full (rest from reference TRBV30 and TRBJ1-6): SQTIHQWPATLVQPVGSPLSLECTVEGTSNPNLYWYRQAAGRGLQLLFYSVGIGQISSEVPQNLSASRPQDRQFILSSKKLLLSDSGFYLCAWTVMGAGSPLHFGNGTRLTVT.